This T cell receptor beta chain was recorded in a study of STAT5B mutations in CD4+ large granular lymphocyte leukemia. Turning to this clone: Its specificity is not known.

TCRdb's table, derived via immunoSEQ multiplex PCR, lists solely in-frame clones and lacks some. This sample has around 28,000 clones; over 70% occur once, and the top ten carry around 0.99%. There are 12 residues in the CDR3. Between the trimmed V and J ends, which lost 2 bases and 8 bases, there was a span of 7 bases. Germline assignment: CDR1 SGHAT and CDR2 FQDESV (reference sequence). Regarding the study as a whole: CD4-sorted patient repertoires seemed more clonal than healthy CD4+ repertoires. No patients shared main leukemic clonotypes, though about 26% appeared at low frequency elsewhere. Compared with healthy controls (2/35), patient top clones favored TRBV06 (8/27).

The sequence was obtained from a human donor in good health. V gene TRBV11-1 combines with J gene TRBJ2-1, with D unresolved. Sequences were obtained from CD4+ T cells from blood buffy coats. DNA for the CDR3: TGTGCCAGCAGCTTAACCGCCGATGAGCAGTTCTTC. Translating it yields CASSLTADEQFF.